This T cell receptor beta chain came from a study of cytomegalovirus exposure and HLA in healthy donors. Use of 60 Vbeta and 13 Jbeta primers characterized the PCR. TCRdb keeps only in-frame clones here, not all; method: immunoSEQ multiplex PCR. The repertoire holds about 110,000 clones, with 76% as singletons. V lost 7 bases to trimming and J lost 5 bases, with 11 bases between them. The germline gives CDR1 LNHDA, CDR2 SQIVND (reference sequence). CDR3 length equals 13 residues. The rearrangement joins TRBV19 to TRBJ1-4, with a possible D match to TRBD1 (5 bases). The sequencing input was PBMCs. This sequence originates from a man aged 25-45 years in good health and CMV-seropositive. CDR3 in amino acids: CASKTDRNEKLFF. The CDR3 DNA sequence: TGTGCCAGTAAAACCGACAGAAATGAAAAACTGTTTTTT.